This T cell receptor beta chain emerged from a study of shared clonotypes between healthy human individuals. Caucasian adults residing in Nashville, Tennessee made up all the donors. The CDR3 has 13 amino acids. CDR1 is ENHRY, CDR2 SYGVKD, per germline. V was pared by 8 bases and J by 0 bases, with 8 bases between. The study's findings and limits: Clonotype sharing among the donors was expected to vary with sequencing depth. Genetic and exposure-history diversity was limited by the few donors.

Per the study methods: ImmunoSEQ output held junction-only sequences without quality scores, so filtering differed. Assay used: immunoSEQ multiplex PCR; TCRdb lists only in-frame clones, some missing. D and trimming were read from the DNA, whereas the V and J calls and clone size are those reported in that table. The repertoire holds roughly 2 million clones, with 90% to 97% as singletons. As to this clone: No antigen is known for it.

Sequencing was performed on naive CD4+ T cells sorted from blood. Regarding subset: CD45RA+ positively selected. The source of this sequence is a man between 18 and 29 years old in good health. The chain carries TRBV10-3 and TRBJ1-5; no clear D. This CDR3 is CAIQDHSNQPQHF. CDR3 coding DNA: TGTGCCATCCAGGACCATAGCAATCAGCCCCAGCATTTT.